A single sample is the source of the 15 T cell receptor beta chains below, sequenced in a study of blood T cell repertoires in COVID-19 (dated by TCRdb to 2018 to 2021). The library was built by means of the immunoSEQ multiplex PCR assay. TCRdb holds this immuneACCESS table with in-frame rearrangements only. Some clones are missing; in checked studies, unresolved V genes explain under half, and the rest has no known cause. This sample lists about 360,000 clones; around 87% were detected once. 1.3% of the sample rests with the top ten. Sequenced sample: PBMCs or T cells enriched from blood (not recorded which). These receptors were taken from a man aged 30 to 39 who had recovered from COVID-19.

J is TRBJ2-7 and V is TRBV7-8; 9 nucleotides line up with TRBD1. With V trimmed by 4 bases and J by 0 bases, 4 bases remained unmatched. CDR1 is SGHVS, CDR2 FQNEAQ, per germline. The CDR3 runs 15 residues. This CDR3 is CASSSGTGTSYEQYF. DNA of the CDR3: TGTGCCAGCAGCTCCGGGACAGGGACCTCCTACGAGCAGTACTTC.

The chain employs TRBV5-1 and TRBJ1-1; 8 nucleotides line up with TRBD1. Germline V CDR1 and CDR2: SGHRS, YFSETQ. V shed 4 bases, J shed 1 base, and the junction held 6 bases outside the gene matches. CDR3 length: 15 residues. The CDR3 reads CASSDNQGANTEAFF. CDR3 DNA: TGCGCCAGCAGCGACAACCAGGGGGCGAACACTGAAGCTTTCTTT.

The genes are TRBV4-1 and TRBJ2-7, with TRBD2 identical over 8 bases. From germline, CDR1 is MGHRA and CDR2 YSYEKL. The V and J ends lost 3 bases and 2 bases, in that order; junction bases with no gene match: 3. This CDR3 comprises 14 residues. The CDR3: CASSHQAGAYEQYF. The DNA of the CDR3 is TGCGCCAGCAGCCACCAAGCGGGGGCCTACGAGCAGTACTTC.

This clone was counted a few times. V usage is TRBV3-1 (or the pseudogene TRBV3-2) and J usage is TRBJ1-5; D ambiguous. Germline values: CDR1 LGHDT, CDR2 YNNKEL (reference sequence). The CDR3 length is 15 residues. The ends were cut back, 7 bases at V and 1 base at J, with 14 bases in the middle. CDR3 DNA sequence: TGTGCCAGCACCCTCGGGATTTCAAGCAATCAGCCCCAGCATTTT. This sequence encodes CASTLGISSNQPQHF.

The chain couples TRBV5-1 to TRBJ1-1; possible D gene TRBD1, 6 bases. Trimming shortened V by 6 bases and J by 6 bases, and 21 bases separated the two germline ends. CDR1 is SGHRS, CDR2 YFSETQ, per germline. This CDR3 region has 15 residues. The DNA of the CDR3 is TGCGCCAGCACCCTTGCGGCAGGGGTCGGGGCTGAAGCTTTCTTT. Protein product: CASTLAAGVGAEAFF. Drawing the rest from reference TRBV5-1 and TRBJ1-1, the complete variable domain is KAGVTQTPRYLIKTRGQQVTLSCSPISGHRSVSWYQQTPGQGLQFLFEYFSETQRNKGNFPGRFSGRQFSNSRSEMNVSTLELGDSALYLCASTLAAGVGAEAFFGQGTRLTVV.

The chain employs TRBV12-3 or TRBV12-4 and TRBJ2-7, with D possibly matching TRBD1 (6 bases). The length of the CDR3 is 13 residues. V shed 6 bases and J shed 2 bases, with 11 bases lying between them. CDR3 nucleotides: TGTGCCAGCAGCCAGACAGGTACCTACGAGCAGTACTTC. Protein: CASSQTGTYEQYF.

This chain uses TRBV5-4 with TRBJ2-7, with 9 bases fitting TRBD1. Germline CDR1 and CDR2: SGHNT and YYREEE (reference sequence). V lost 1 base and J lost 6; bases outside the gene matches: 11. The CDR3 is 16 amino acids. The CDR3 protein is CASSLRRDRAGGEQYF. The CDR3 DNA reads TGTGCCAGCAGCTTGCGAAGGGACAGGGCCGGAGGCGAGCAGTACTTC.

The chain's CDR3 is CASTSTGVGYTF. CDR3 nucleotide sequence: TGTGCCAGCACCTCAACAGGGGTCGGCTACACCTTC. This chain uses TRBV12-3 or TRBV12-4 with TRBJ1-2; 7 nucleotides agree with TRBD1. J gave up 8 bases and V 7 bases, and 7 bases lay outside the gene matches. The CDR3 spans 12 residues.

The chain has TRBV7-9 and TRBJ1-2; 7 bases match TRBD1. The trim removed 4 bases at V and 0 bases at J, leaving 5 bases unmatched. Germline loops: CDR1 SEHNR, CDR2 FQNEAQ (reference sequence). CDR3 length equals 15 residues. The CDR3 nucleotides read TGTGCCAGCAGCTCGGGACAGCAATCTAACTATGGCTACACCTTC. This codes for CASSSGQQSNYGYTF.

The chain is built from TRBV4-1 and TRBJ2-5; D call uncertain. This CDR3 contains 13 residues. Germline V gene lookup returns CDR1 MGHRA and CDR2 YSYEKL. With 1 base removed from V and 3 bases from J, the gap between germline ends came to 6 bases. The CDR3 nucleotides are TGCGCCAGCAGCCAAGGGGCCGAAGAGACCCAGTACTTC. Amino acid sequence: CASSQGAEETQYF.

The chain couples TRBV23-1 to TRBJ2-7, with TRBD1 identical over 7 bases. TRBV23-1 is an ORF, with its function uncertain. CDR3 length: 16 residues. The trim removed 2 bases at V and 3 bases at J, leaving 10 bases unmatched. This chain's CDR3 is CASSQPQTGLRYEQYF. CDR3 DNA sequence: TGCGCCAGCAGTCAACCCCAGACAGGGCTCCGCTACGAGCAGTACTTC.

The J gene is TRBJ2-4, the V gene TRBV18, with TRBD1 identical over 10 bases. Germline assignment: CDR1 KGHSH and CDR2 LQKENI. V dropped 1 base and J dropped 1; count of bases not matched to a gene: 10. CDR3 length equals 19 residues. CDR3 DNA: TGTGCCAGCTCACCACGTCCCGGGACAGGGGTGGGTGCCAAAAACATTCAGTACTTC. It specifies CASSPRPGTGVGAKNIQYF.

The chain employs TRBV30 and TRBJ1-5; maybe TRBD1 (5 bases). The CDR3 length is 14 residues. CDR1 is GTSNPN and CDR2 is SVGIG in the germline V gene (reference sequence). V was shortened by 3 bases and J by 3 bases, with 12 bases between the two germline ends. In DNA, the CDR3 is TGTGCCTGGAGCTGGGGCAGGGCCAATCAGCCCCAGCATTTT. As protein: CAWSWGRANQPQHF. The full variable domain, in which reference TRBV30 and TRBJ1-5 provide the parts outside the CDR3, is SQTIHQWPATLVQPVGSPLSLECTVEGTSNPNLYWYRQAAGRGLQLLFYSVGIGQISSEVPQNLSASRPQDRQFILSSKKLLLSDSGFYLCAWSWGRANQPQHFGDGTRLSIL.

The rearrangement joins TRBV16 to TRBJ1-4; 12 nucleotides agree with TRBD1. V gave up 0 bases and J gave up 10 bases; unmatched junction bases: 3. Germline V gene data show CDR1 as KGHSY and CDR2 as FQNENV. This CDR3 is built from 15 residues. CDR3 in amino acids: CASSQSGTGGTKLFF. CDR3 bases: TGTGCCAGCAGCCAATCGGGGACAGGGGGCACAAAACTGTTTTTT.

There are a few counts of this clone. The CDR3 DNA is TGTGCCAGCAGCTCGGGGGGCCGGGAGCTGTTTTTT. Its translation: CASSSGGRELFF. V usage is TRBV3-1 (or the pseudogene TRBV3-2) and J usage is TRBJ2-2; the D gene is possibly TRBD2 (7 bases). The CDR3 is made up of 12 amino acids. The germline V gene has CDR1 LGHDT and CDR2 YNNKEL (reference sequence). V was shortened by 5 bases and J by 9 bases, with 10 bases between the two germline ends.